The 18 T cell receptor beta chains below come from one sample, sequenced in a study of T cells in Graves' hyperthyroidism and ophthalmopathy (dated by TCRdb to between 2018 and 2021). Library preparation was by multiplex PCR. Sequencing instrument: Illumina HiSeq 2000. The TCR beta CDR3 regions were amplified from RNA transcripts. The first round of RT-PCR for the TCR CDR3 was performed with the HTBI primer set and the Qiagen OneStep RT-PCR kit. Starting from the raw public reads, TCRdb applied fastp trimming at Q25, assembled clones with MiXCR and retained in-frame beta chains. Each record represents a unique CDR3 protein, reported with the most common genes and DNA among its rows. The sample table records hundreds of thousands of distinct CDR3 sequences; more than 30% of these occur just once. Approximately 8.7% of the sample lies in the top ten. Sample: blood. These receptors were taken from a man in his late teens or twenties with Graves' hyperthyroidism.

The chain carries TRBV2 and TRBJ2-2; D call uncertain. The CDR3 length is 16 residues. V gave up 1 base and J gave up 10 bases, with 19 bases separating them. CDR1 SNHLY and CDR2 FYNNEI come from the germline V gene. CDR3 protein: CASSEDRTEDGEELFF. CDR3 nucleotides: TGTGCCAGCAGTGAAGATCGAACAGAGGACGGTGAGGAGCTGTTTTTT.

This clonotype was detected only a few times. The chain has TRBV7-2 and TRBJ1-1; D is unclear. The CDR3 spans 15 residues. CDR1 and CDR2 from the germline V gene are SGHTA and FQGNSA. Trimming cost V 1 base and J 5 bases, with 14 bases left between them. The CDR3, as DNA: TGTGCCAGCAGCTTAGATTTGGGTCCGGGAACTGAAGCTTTCTTT. Protein: CASSLDLGPGTEAFF.

This rearrangement joins TRBV9 to TRBJ1-4; TRBD1 is a possible D gene (6 bases). CDR1 is SGDLS, CDR2 YYNGEE, per germline. Trimming removed 0 bases from V and 4 bases from J, with 16 bases in between. The CDR3 loop spans 17 amino acids. This CDR3 reads CASSVGSGASYNEKLFF. The CDR3 bases are TGTGCCAGCAGCGTAGGTTCAGGGGCCTCCTATAATGAAAAACTGTTTTTT. Together with reference TRBV9 and TRBJ1-4, the CDR3 gives the full variable domain: DSGVTQTPKHLITATGQRVTLRCSPRSGDLSVYWYQQSLDQGLQFLIQYYNGEERAKGNILERFSAQQFPDLHSELNLSSLELGDSALYFCASSVGSGASYNEKLFFGSGTQLSVL.

This chain connects TRBV7-9 to TRBJ1-1; 8 bases map to TRBD1. Looked up from germline, CDR1 is SEHNR and CDR2 is FQNEAQ (reference sequence). The CDR3 covers 17 residues. Unmatched junction bases numbered 12, after V lost 5 bases and J lost 1 base. CDR3 residues: CASSPVPGQASNTEAFF. In nucleotides, the CDR3 is TGTGCCAGCAGCCCCGTCCCGGGACAGGCGTCGAACACTGAAGCTTTCTTT.

This clonotype was detected many times. The V gene is TRBV15, the J gene TRBJ1-1, with TRBD1 identical over 8 bases. The length of the CDR3 is 14 residues. Trimming cost V 1 base and J 4 bases; bases outside gene matches: 2. CDR1 LNHNV and CDR2 YYDKDF come from the germline V gene (reference sequence). CDR3 coding DNA: TGTGCCACCAGCAGAGGGGACAGGAGCACTGAAGCTTTCTTT. It encodes CATSRGDRSTEAFF. The complete variable domain, with remaining parts taken from reference TRBV15 and TRBJ1-1, reads DAMVIQNPRYQVTQFGKPVTLSCSQTLNHNVMYWYQQKSSQAPKLLFHYYDKDFNNEADTPDNFQSRRPNTSFCFLDIRSPGLGDTAMYLCATSRGDRSTEAFFGQGTRLTVV.

The table lists this clonotype with many counts. The genes are TRBV19 and TRBJ2-5; TRBD1 matches 10 bases. Germline trimming cut 6 bases from V and 2 bases from J; bases unmatched to any gene: 0. This CDR3 is built from 13 residues. Germline CDR1 and CDR2: LNHDA and SQIVND (reference sequence). In DNA form, the CDR3 reads TGTGCCAGTAGGGACAGGGGGCAAGAGACCCAGTACTTC. Translating it yields CASRDRGQETQYF.

This clonotype showed up just a few times. V is TRBV9 and J is TRBJ2-2; weak D call: TRBD2 (6 bases). Trimming left V 0 bases short and J 3 bases short, with 9 bases between. Germline CDR1 is SGDLS and CDR2 is YYNGEE. The CDR3 covers 15 residues. CDR3 sequence reads: CASSVDGSHTGELFF. The CDR3 bases are TGTGCCAGCAGCGTAGACGGGAGTCACACCGGGGAGCTGTTTTTT.

The chain joins TRBV7-9 to TRBJ2-2; tentative D call: TRBD2 (6 bases). The germline gives CDR1 SEHNR, CDR2 FQNEAQ (reference sequence). The CDR3 consists of 15 residues. Trimming pared 3 bases from V and 1 base from J, leaving 9 bases between. The CDR3 protein is CASSLVEGNTGELFF. CDR3 nucleotides: TGTGCCAGCAGCTTGGTGGAGGGGAACACCGGGGAGCTGTTTTTT.

This clonotype occurred once. The chain links TRBV5-5 to TRBJ1-1, with D maybe TRBD1 (6 bases). The CDR3 runs 16 residues. Trimming took off 0 bases at V and 1 base at J, with 13 bases between the two ends. The germline gives CDR1 SGHKS, CDR2 YYEKEE (reference sequence). The CDR3 DNA reads TGTGCCAGCAGCTTGGAAGGGGGAGGTTGGAACACTGAAGCTTTCTTT. This translates into CASSLEGGGWNTEAFF.

The J gene is TRBJ2-7, the V gene TRBV7-2; no firm D call. This CDR3 spans 15 amino acids. CDR1 is SGHTA, CDR2 FQGNSA, per germline. Trimming took off 2 bases at V and 0 bases at J, with 11 bases between the two ends. The CDR3 DNA is TGTGCCAGCAGCTTACGGCACAGTAGCTCCTACGAGCAGTACTTC. The encoded protein is CASSLRHSSSYEQYF.

The rearrangement links TRBV7-2 to TRBJ1-1; D is ambiguous. Trimming cost V 0 bases and J 0 bases, with 8 bases left between them. The CDR3 length is 15 residues. The germline gives CDR1 SGHTA, CDR2 FQGNSA. The CDR3 protein is CASSLADLMNTEAFF. In DNA, the CDR3 is TGTGCCAGCAGCTTAGCGGACCTCATGAACACTGAAGCTTTCTTT.

This clonotype has just one count. A read error may explain this, as a much larger clone is one base away. CDR3 nucleotides: TGTGCCAGCGGGGAGACACCCTGTAGCAATCAGCCCCAGCATTTT. Translation: CASGETPCSNQPQHF. This chain links TRBV25-1 with TRBJ1-5; no clear D. The CDR3 contains 15 residues. Trimming left V 8 bases short and J 0 bases short, with 14 bases between. Germline CDR1 and CDR2: MGHDK and SYGVNS.

This clonotype has ten or more counts. The chain has TRBV7-2 and TRBJ1-1, with D unresolved. CDR3 length: 14 amino acids. Trimming pared 2 bases from V and 1 base from J, leaving 8 bases between. Germline CDR1 and CDR2: SGHTA and FQGNSA. This CDR3 is CASSLRVRNTEAFF. CDR3 nucleotides: TGTGCCAGCAGCTTACGGGTGAGGAACACTGAAGCTTTCTTT. The full variable domain, its missing parts supplied by reference TRBV7-2 and TRBJ1-1, is GAGVSQSPSNKVTEKGKDVELRCDPISGHTALYWYRQSLGQGLEFLIYFQGNSAPDKSGLPSDRFSAERTGGSVSTLTIQRTQQEDSAVYLCASSLRVRNTEAFFGQGTRLTVV.

This clonotype showed up many times. This chain connects TRBV19 to TRBJ2-2; TRBD1 aligns across 11 bases. CDR1 is LNHDA and CDR2 is SQIVND in the germline V gene (reference sequence). The trim removed 8 bases at V and 5 bases at J, leaving 1 base unmatched. There are 13 residues in the CDR3. The CDR3 nucleotides read TGTGCCAGTGGACAGGGGGCGACCGGGGAGCTGTTTTTT. It translates to CASGQGATGELFF.

There are many counts of this clonotype. The J gene is TRBJ1-5, the V gene TRBV29-1, with D possibly matching TRBD1 (5 bases). V was pared by 7 bases and J by 9 bases, with 16 bases between. The CDR3 consists of 12 residues. Germline V CDR1 and CDR2: SQVTM, ANQGSEA. CDR3 protein: CSAGTAAGPQHF. The CDR3, as DNA: TGCAGCGCCGGGACCGCCGCAGGGCCCCAGCATTTT.

As regards this clonotype: This could be a read error, since a much larger clone is one nucleotide away. The rearrangement links TRBV27 to TRBJ1-4, with D maybe TRBD1 (5 bases). Germline CDR1 and CDR2: MNHEY and SMNVEV (reference sequence). There are 13 residues in the CDR3. V lost 3 bases and J 6 bases, leaving 8 bases between the germline ends. The CDR3 coding sequence is TGTGCCAGCAGTTTCCAGGGAGATGAAAAACTGTTTTTT. Its translation: CASSFQGDEKLFF. Filled out from reference TRBV27 and TRBJ1-4, the complete variable domain reads EAQVTQNPRYLITVTGKKLTVTCSQNMNHEYMSWYRQDPGLGLRQIYYSMNVEVTDKGDVPEGYKVSRKEKRNFPLILESPSPNQTSLYFCASSFQGDEKLFFGSGTQLSVL.

This clonotype was counted only a few times. The chain employs TRBV7-9 and TRBJ2-2; 7 nucleotides align to TRBD1. Trimming cost V 2 bases and J 3 bases; bases outside gene matches: 12. The CDR3 is 18 residues long. The germline V gene encodes CDR1 SEHNR and CDR2 FQNEAQ (reference sequence). This chain's CDR3 is CASSLNTMAGGHTGELFF. The CDR3 DNA sequence: TGTGCCAGCAGCTTAAACACCATGGCAGGGGGACACACCGGGGAGCTGTTTTTT.

The rearrangement joins TRBV4-1 to TRBJ1-4, with D possibly being TRBD1 (5 bases). V lost 2 bases and J lost 8, with 15 bases in between. Germline V lookup: CDR1 MGHRA, CDR2 YSYEKL. CDR3 size: 15 residues. The CDR3 reads CASSQPGAYPEKLFF. The CDR3 DNA reads as TGCGCCAGCAGCCAACCCGGGGCCTACCCAGAAAAACTGTTTTTT.